Shown below are 9 T cell receptor beta chains from a single sample sequenced in a study of shared clonotypes between healthy human individuals. Selected positively for CCR7 and CD45RO-negative, naive CD8 cells excluded terminally differentiated effector memory CD45RA+ cells. This table comes from immunoSEQ multiplex PCR, and its TCRdb copy is limited to in-frame clones, with some not included. The table lists roughly 2.1 million clones, 85% to 95% of them singletons. Sequencing used naive CD8+ T cells from PBMCs. Every receptor here comes from a man between 18 and 29 years old in good health. Some clones in this sample may be carry-over from other donors' samples.

On this clone itself: A much larger clone lies a single base off, so this may be a read error. The same CDR3 can be traced to other DNA sequences in this sample. The V call is TRBV13, the J call TRBJ2-7; the D gene is possibly TRBD2 (6 bases). The V gene lost 3 bases and the J gene lost 0 bases, with 6 bases spanning the gap. This CDR3 has 13 amino acids. CDR1 and CDR2 (germline): PRHDT, FYEKMQ (reference sequence). The CDR3 DNA is TGTGCCAGCAGCTTCGGGAGCTCCTACGAGCAGTACTTC. Translated: CASSFGSSYEQYF.

This clone was counted only a few times. This chain uses TRBV19 with TRBJ2-1; D gene uncertain. Trimming left V 6 bases short and J 7 bases short, with 13 bases between. Germline V gene sequence: CDR1 LNHDA, CDR2 SQIVND (reference sequence). This CDR3 has 13 residues. CDR3 loop: CASRLTGTNEQFF. CDR3 bases: TGTGCCAGTAGGCTGACCGGAACTAATGAGCAGTTCTTC.

This chain uses TRBV27 with TRBJ2-2, with a possible D match to TRBD2 (6 bases). V dropped 7 bases and J dropped 4 bases, with 19 bases sitting between them. Germline CDR1 and CDR2: MNHEY and SMNVEV (reference sequence). This CDR3 has 16 amino acids. CDR3 amino acids: CASTPASGEITGELFF. In nucleotides, the CDR3 is TGTGCCAGCACCCCAGCCTCGGGGGAAATCACCGGGGAGCTGTTTTTT.

The chain has TRBV9 and TRBJ1-2; D is ambiguous. V dropped 7 bases and J dropped 4 bases, with 11 bases sitting between them. Germline V gene data show CDR1 as SGDLS and CDR2 as YYNGEE. This CDR3 has 12 residues. The CDR3 sequence is CASWGGLYGYTF. The CDR3 DNA follows: TGTGCCAGCTGGGGAGGGCTCTATGGCTACACCTTC. Looking up the rest from reference TRBV9 and TRBJ1-2 gives the full variable domain: DSGVTQTPKHLITATGQRVTLRCSPRSGDLSVYWYQQSLDQGLQFLIQYYNGEERAKGNILERFSAQQFPDLHSELNLSSLELGDSALYFCASWGGLYGYTFGSGTRLTVV.

The rearrangement joins TRBV4-3 to TRBJ1-1, with D possibly TRBD1 on 5 matching bases. Germline V CDR1 and CDR2: LGHNA, YSLEER. This CDR3 is 16 amino acids long. The V end was cut by 5 bases, the J end by 4 bases, with 20 bases between. The CDR3 DNA follows: TGCGCCAGCAGCACCCACGGGGGAGGGCGGGCCACTGAAGCTTTCTTT. It yields the protein CASSTHGGGRATEAFF.

CDR3 in DNA: TGTGCCAGCAGCAAGGCCCCGGGACAGTCTAATGAAAAACTGTTTTTT. Translated, it gives CASSKAPGQSNEKLFF. This sequence joins TRBV7-8 and TRBJ1-4; the match to TRBD1 covers 7 bases. Germline V gene lookup returns CDR1 SGHVS and CDR2 FQNEAQ. CDR3 size: 16 residues. Trimming cost V 5 bases and J 3 bases; bases outside gene matches: 9.

The rearrangement uses TRBV4-3 and TRBJ2-7; D may be TRBD1 (6 bases). The CDR3 runs to 14 residues. The V and J ends lost 4 bases and 4 bases respectively, with 14 bases between them. Germline values: CDR1 LGHNA, CDR2 YSLEER. This chain's CDR3 is CASSPGRGKYEQYF. The DNA for the CDR3 is TGCGCCAGCAGCCCCGGCAGGGGTAAATACGAGCAGTACTTC.

On this clone itself: The same CDR3 also results from other DNA sequences found in this sample. This chain uses TRBV9 with TRBJ2-7, with a tentative D call TRBD1 (6 bases). The CDR3 consists of 14 residues. V lost 5 bases, J lost 2 bases, and 14 bases lay in between. Germline V gene data show CDR1 as SGDLS and CDR2 as YYNGEE. The CDR3 spells CASSPGTSTYEQYF. The DNA for the CDR3 is TGTGCCAGCAGTCCCGGGACAAGTACCTACGAGCAGTACTTC.

The chain recombines TRBV2 with TRBJ2-1, with TRBD1 identical over 7 bases. Trimming at V came to 5 bases and at J to 6 bases, leaving 13 bases not matched to a gene. The V gene's germline CDR1 is SNHLY and CDR2 FYNNEI. CDR3 length equals 16 residues. The CDR3 DNA reads TGTGCCAGCAGTCCCATCTCCGGGACAGACCTCAATGAGCAGTTCTTC. This sequence encodes CASSPISGTDLNEQFF.